This note documents a single T cell receptor (beta chain) sequence. The antigen is not known. These data belong to a study of post-analysis software for immune sequencing data. The V gene's germline CDR1 is SGHRS and CDR2 YFSETQ. This CDR3 spans 16 amino acids. Germline trimming cut 1 base from V and 7 bases from J; bases unmatched to any gene: 8. Findings and limits, study-wide: Samples sharing a preparation batch grouped tightly together when assessed by F measure. TRBV5-6, TRBV5-1 and TRBV20-1 belonged to a set of roughly 5 TRBV segments that were more frequent in patients than controls.

Built from TCR beta cDNA, the libraries had unique molecular identifiers in them. TCRdb reanalysed the PCR reads using MiXCR and keeps one entry per CDR3 protein. The data show hundreds of thousands of distinct CDR3 sequences, about 53% seen once. The genes are TRBV5-1 and TRBJ2-1, with TRBD2 matching over 10 bases. This TCR came from a girl between 5 and 17 years old with multiple sclerosis. Specimen: blood. The CDR3 bases are TGCGCCAGCAGCTTGTCCAGGACTAGCGGTATAAATGAGCAGTTCTTC. Amino acid sequence: CASSLSRTSGINEQFF.